This T cell receptor beta chain was identified during a study of T-cell memory formation after mild COVID-19. Notes on this clonotype: Antigen specificity is unknown.

Study-wide results and caveats: Pre-infection memory showed some responding clones, and this suggested that cross-reactive memory joined. Later expanders leaned toward CD4+, whereas clones contracting from day 15 to 85 were balanced CD4/CD8. For second-wave clones that peaked at day 37, SARS-CoV-2 specificity went unverified.

Each CDR3 protein gets one entry after TCRdb re-called the 5' RACE reads with MiXCR. The sample lists roughly 250,000 distinct CDR3 sequences; approximately 15% were seen once. This clonotype was sampled from a man aged 18 to 35 who had mild COVID-19 (a few samples of this study predate the infection). Cell type and time point are not known. What was sequenced was PBMCs or a T cell subset sorted from them (not recorded which).

CDR3 amino acids: CSVKLTGRGQPQHF. The CDR3, as DNA: TGCAGCGTAAAATTGACAGGGCGGGGTCAGCCCCAGCATTTT. V usage is TRBV29-1 and J usage is TRBJ1-5; 7 positions agree with TRBD1. The CDR3 sequence is 14 residues long. CDR1 is SQVTM and CDR2 is ANQGSEA in the germline V gene. Germline trimming cut 6 bases from V and 6 bases from J; bases unmatched to any gene: 11.